These 15 T cell receptor beta chains were all obtained from the same sample, sequenced in a study of CD8 T cells in Susac syndrome. Random-hexamer reverse transcription was applied to roughly 0.45 to 1 ug RNA. One entry per CDR3 protein results from TCRdb running MiXCR on the immunoSEQ multiplex PCR reads. The table records hundreds of thousands of distinct CDR3 sequences, approximately 95% of them present only once. Sequenced: CD4+ T cells from PBMCs. The receptors stem from a human donor with multiple sclerosis.

This sequence joins TRBV20-1 and TRBJ1-2, with D maybe TRBD1 (6 bases). V shed 6 bases and J shed 8 bases, with 19 bases lying between them. This CDR3 comprises 13 residues. The germline V gene encodes CDR1 DFQATT and CDR2 SNEGSKA (reference sequence). The CDR3 DNA is TGCAGTGCCCCAGGGGACAACCCCAAGGGCTACACCTTC. Translating it yields CSAPGDNPKGYTF.

On this clonotype itself: A junction end diverges from the germline sequence, so it may reflect a read error. The V and J genes are TRBV3-1 and TRBJ2-5; 10 bases are shared with TRBD2. The CDR3 totals 14 residues. Per the germline V gene, CDR1 is LGHDT and CDR2 is YNNKEL (reference sequence). CDR3 bases: TGTGCCAGCAACCAAGCGGGGGGGCGAGAGACCCAGTACTTC. Translating gives CASNQAGGRETQYF.

J is TRBJ2-1 and V is TRBV9; D ambiguous. The CDR3 is made up of 16 amino acids. Trimming took 0 bases from V and 0 from J, leaving 10 bases between them. Germline-derived CDR1 and CDR2 are SGDLS and YYNGEE. The CDR3 loop is CASSVAGPSSYNEQFF. The CDR3 DNA follows: TGTGCCAGCAGCGTAGCCGGGCCCAGCTCCTACAATGAGCAGTTCTTC.

The chain joins TRBV3-1 to TRBJ1-5, with 10 bases lining up with TRBD1. Germline assignment: CDR1 LGHDT and CDR2 YNNKEL (reference sequence). V lost 3 bases to trimming and J lost 5 bases; unmatched junction nucleotides: 4. The CDR3 is 15 amino acids. In DNA form, the CDR3 reads TGTGCCAGCAGCCAGACAGGGGGCTCGTATCAGCCCCAGCATTTT. Encoded protein: CASSQTGGSYQPQHF.

The chain couples TRBV20-1 to TRBJ1-2, with 10 bases that match TRBD1. This CDR3 has 13 amino acids. The junction had 9 bases not matched to a gene; V was cut back by 6 bases and J by 8 bases. CDR1 and CDR2 from the germline V gene are DFQATT and SNEGSKA (reference sequence). The CDR3 here is CSAAGDRGGGYTF. CDR3 nucleotide sequence: TGCAGTGCCGCAGGGGACAGGGGCGGGGGCTACACCTTC.

V is TRBV12-3 or TRBV12-4 and J is TRBJ2-3, with a possible D match to TRBD1 (6 bases). This CDR3 has 14 amino acids. V was cut by 6 bases and J by 0 bases, with 10 bases left in between. Here the CDR3 DNA reads TGTGCCAGCAGAGCCGGGACAAGCACAGATACGCAGTATTTT. It encodes CASRAGTSTDTQYF.

The chain is built from TRBV14 and TRBJ1-2; 8 bases match TRBD1. The CDR3 spans 16 residues. J lost 6 bases, V lost 3 bases, and 12 bases had no gene match. The V gene's germline CDR1 is SGHDN and CDR2 FVKESK. The CDR3 region is CASSQATWTGRNGYTF. The CDR3 region has the DNA TGTGCCAGCAGCCAGGCTACTTGGACAGGGAGAAATGGCTACACCTTC.

This clonotype has more than one count but fewer than ten. V gene TRBV30 combines with J gene TRBJ2-3, with D uncertain. The ends were cut back, 0 bases at V and 6 bases at J, with 13 bases in the middle. This CDR3 comprises 14 residues. CDR1 and CDR2 from the germline V gene are GTSNPN and SVGIG (reference sequence). The CDR3 DNA reads as TGTGCCTGGAGTGTAGGGCAGAGGTCGGATACGCAGTATTTT. Amino acids: CAWSVGQRSDTQYF.

The chain's CDR3 is CASSSRGFGTEAFF. Here the CDR3 DNA reads TGTGCCAGCAGCTCACGCGGGTTTGGCACTGAAGCTTTCTTT. This chain joins TRBV27 and TRBJ1-1; D is unclear. From germline, CDR1 is MNHEY and CDR2 SMNVEV (reference sequence). With 6 bases removed from V and 4 bases from J, the gap between germline ends came to 15 bases. The CDR3 consists of 14 residues.

The chain employs TRBV3-1 and TRBJ1-5; D gene uncertain. V gave up 8 bases and J gave up 5 bases, with 7 bases separating them. Germline V gives CDR1 LGHDT, CDR2 YNNKEL (reference sequence). There are 11 residues in the CDR3. Here the CDR3 DNA reads TGTGCCAGCGGACCGTATCAGCCCCAGCATTTT. This translates into CASGPYQPQHF.

The chain links TRBV6-6 to TRBJ1-1; D possibly corresponds to TRBD1 (5 bases). The germline V gene has CDR1 MNHNY and CDR2 SVGAGI (reference sequence). The CDR3 is 9 amino acids. The CDR3 region is CTGGREAFF. The CDR3 nucleotides are TGTACAGGAGGCCGTGAAGCTTTCTTT.

DNA for the CDR3: TGTGCCTGGAGTGGACGACGTAGCCAAAGTGAAGCTTTCTTT. As protein: CAWSGRRSQSEAFF. This chain joins TRBV30 and TRBJ1-1; no definite D call. Germline assignment: CDR1 GTSNPN and CDR2 SVGIG (reference sequence). The V gene lost 1 base and the J gene lost 7 bases, with 16 bases spanning the gap. The CDR3 sequence is 14 residues long.

The V call is TRBV7-9, the J call TRBJ1-1; TRBD1 might be the D (5 bases). This CDR3 is 13 amino acids long. Per germline, CDR1 SEHNR and CDR2 FQNEAQ (reference sequence). Trimming took off 8 bases at V and 0 bases at J, with 10 bases between the two ends. CDR3 nucleotide sequence: TGTGCCAGCCGGGCAGGGATGAACACTGAAGCTTTCTTT. It codes for CASRAGMNTEAFF.

The chain carries TRBV20-1 and TRBJ1-6; D gene ambiguous. This CDR3 spans 15 amino acids. Germline CDR1 DFQATT, CDR2 SNEGSKA (reference sequence). Trimming pared 1 base from V and 5 bases from J, leaving 12 bases between. The CDR3 spells CSARVQSPDNSPLHF. DNA of the CDR3: TGCAGTGCTAGAGTGCAGTCGCCAGATAATTCACCCCTCCACTTT.

J is TRBJ2-2 and V is TRBV7-3; the match to TRBD2 covers 7 bases. Germline V gene data show CDR1 as SGHTA and CDR2 as FQGTGA. The CDR3 loop spans 16 amino acids. With 5 bases clipped from V and 2 bases from J, the junction kept 8 bases outside the gene matches. The CDR3 DNA follows: TGTGCCAGCAGCGAATTGACGGGACTAAACACCGGGGAGCTGTTTTTT. This translates into CASSELTGLNTGELFF.